Detailed here is one T cell receptor beta chain. This clonotype was recorded a few times. It has no known antigen specificity. No base quality values were provided; no much bigger clone lies one nucleotide off. The data originate from a study of T cell repertoires in aging, cancer and after chemotherapy (dated by TCRdb to between 2018 and 2021). Turning to the overall study: The donors fell into six age groups ranging from 30 or younger to 70 or older, and each group had at least three individuals. TCR repertoires from healthy donor controls were recorded over periods of several months to years and showed clear clonal overlap between repeated samplings. The full dataset contained some 8.7 million TCR reads. Peripheral blood TCR beta repertoires from healthy donors and cancer patients were profiled to examine immunoaging and T cell reconstitution after chemotherapy. A cohort of 200 to 250 cancer patients (about 93 with hematological and around 120 with solid cancers) was assembled, and approximately 95 healthy donors were included as a reference group.

The paper's findings and limits, for the study overall: Compared with age-matched healthy donors, untreated patients with hematological or solid cancers had significantly lower TCR diversity and higher clonality in blood. In both cancer cohorts, the median generation probability rose over the chemotherapy interval, which suggests that the repertoire was reconstituted through rebound thymic output. In healthy donors, the decline in TCR diversity with age was mainly due to loss of richness, whereas in cancer patients loss of evenness also played a role. The authors noted that the repertoire data do not allow conclusions about immunological memory after chemotherapy.

TCR beta rearrangements were amplified from genomic DNA extracted from peripheral blood rather than from sorted cells or RNA. CDR1 and CDR2 were assigned from the germline V gene as MDHEN and SYDVKM. Inclusive of the bounding cysteine and phenylalanine, the CDR3 is 15 residues long. Solely the CDR3 DNA is kept, with 45 bases framed from the first base. Deletion took 5 bases off V and 3 bases off J, with a span of 16 bases between the germline ends. Using a mixed TRB-A/B primer pool, multiplex touch-down PCR amplified rearranged TRB sequences covering the V, D and J segments. Illumina adapters and sample indices were attached to the amplicons in two consecutive PCR reactions using Phusion HS II polymerase. The amplicons were purified from gel with the NucleoSpin Gel and PCR Clean-up kit and then assessed with Qubit and an Agilent 2100 Bioanalyzer. Sequencing of the libraries was done on an Illumina MiSeq with paired-end, single-indexed 600-cycle runs. As for the authors' bioinformatics: Processing of the TRB sequences was carried out with MiXCR versions 2.12 and 3.0.5. Each unique CDR3 nucleotide sequence counted as one clone, and only productive sequences with at least two reads were retained. The repertoire metrics were Shannon diversity, evenness, clonality (calculated as one minus evenness), and diversity profiles parameterized by alpha from 0 to 5. The IGoR algorithm was used to calculate generation probabilities of clones in the paired pre- and post-chemotherapy samples. Using fastp at Q25 and MiXCR, TCRdb reprocessed the public reads and kept productive beta chains. Every distinct CDR3 protein forms one entry, paired with its most common genes and DNA. TCRdb, not the original authors, processed these V and J calls. This sample has about 11,000 distinct CDR3 sequences in its table, and under 30% of those were observed once. The ten top clones hold under 2.5% of the sample.

The clonotype comes from a human donor in good health. The source material was blood. The chain is made from TRBV28 and TRBJ1-2, with a weak D call of TRBD1 (5 bases match). The CDR3 loop reads CASSTREGLDYGYTF. The DNA is TGTGCCAGCAGTACCAGGGAGGGCTTGGACTATGGCTACACCTTC.